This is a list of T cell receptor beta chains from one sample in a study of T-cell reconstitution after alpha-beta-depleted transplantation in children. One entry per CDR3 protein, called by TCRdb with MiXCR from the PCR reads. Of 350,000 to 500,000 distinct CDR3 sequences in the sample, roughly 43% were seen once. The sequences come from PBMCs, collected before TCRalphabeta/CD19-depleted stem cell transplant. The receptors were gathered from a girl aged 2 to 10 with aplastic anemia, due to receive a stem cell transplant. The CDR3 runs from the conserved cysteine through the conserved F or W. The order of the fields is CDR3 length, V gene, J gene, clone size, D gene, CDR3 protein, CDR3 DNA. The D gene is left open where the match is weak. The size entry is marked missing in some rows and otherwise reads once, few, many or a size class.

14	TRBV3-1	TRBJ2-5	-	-	CASSQGASQETQYF	TGTGCCAGCAGCCAAGGAGCTAGCCAAGAGACCCAGTACTTC
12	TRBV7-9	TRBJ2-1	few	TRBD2	CASSRTSFEQFF	TGTGCCAGCAGCCGGACTAGTTTCGAGCAGTTCTTC
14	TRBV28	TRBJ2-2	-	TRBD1	CASSPGTGAGELFF	TGTGCCAGCAGCCCCGGGACAGGGGCCGGGGAGCTGTTTTTT
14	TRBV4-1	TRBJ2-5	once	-	CASSQGGAQETQYF	TGCGCCAGCAGCCAAGGGGGGGCCCAAGAGACCCAGTACTTC
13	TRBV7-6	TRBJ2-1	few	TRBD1	CASSSIAGGEQFF	TGTGCCAGCAGCTCGATCGCAGGGGGCGAGCAGTTCTTC
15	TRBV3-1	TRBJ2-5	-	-	CASSQDPGYQETQYF	TGTGCCAGCAGCCAAGATCCCGGCTACCAAGAGACCCAGTACTTC
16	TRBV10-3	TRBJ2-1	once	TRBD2	CAISETAGTSGDEQFF	TGTGCCATCAGTGAAACAGCCGGGACTAGCGGCGATGAGCAGTTCTTC
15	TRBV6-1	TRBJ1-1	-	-	CASSRLSEGSTEAFF	TGTGCCAGCAGTCGCTTGTCAGAGGGGAGCACTGAAGCTTTCTTT
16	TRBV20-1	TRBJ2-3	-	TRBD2	CSAVAGVGQGTDTQYF	TGCAGTGCAGTAGCGGGAGTGGGGCAGGGCACAGATACGCAGTATTTT
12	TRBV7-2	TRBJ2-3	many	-	CASSPTEDTQYF	TGTGCCAGCAGCCCTACAGAAGATACGCAGTATTTT
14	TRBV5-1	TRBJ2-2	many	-	CASTRTTNTGELFF	TGCGCCAGCACCCGGACGACGAACACCGGGGAGCTGTTTTTT
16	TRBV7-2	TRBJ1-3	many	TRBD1	CASSRETGLSGNTIYF	TGTGCCAGCAGCCGCGAGACAGGGCTCTCTGGAAACACCATATATTTT
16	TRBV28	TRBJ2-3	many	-	CASTLSFVTSTDTQYF	TGTGCCAGCACCCTCTCGTTTGTGACATCAACAGATACGCAGTATTTT
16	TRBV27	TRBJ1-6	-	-	CASSPRWTSYNSPLHF	TGTGCCAGCAGTCCGAGGTGGACCTCCTATAATTCACCCCTCCACTTT
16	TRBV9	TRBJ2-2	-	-	CASSPTGAANTGELFF	TGTGCCAGCAGCCCGACGGGGGCCGCGAACACCGGGGAGCTGTTTTTT
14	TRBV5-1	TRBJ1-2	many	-	CASSGGQGNYGYTF	TGCGCCAGCAGTGGAGGGCAGGGTAACTATGGCTACACCTTC
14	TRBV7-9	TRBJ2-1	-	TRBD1	CASSIDRGLVEQFF	TGTGCCAGCAGCATAGACAGGGGGCTCGTTGAGCAGTTCTTC
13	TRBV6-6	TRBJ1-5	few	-	CASTGTLDQPQHF	TGTGCCAGCACCGGGACACTAGATCAGCCCCAGCATTTT
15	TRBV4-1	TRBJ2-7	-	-	CASSQVIGSLYEQYF	TGCGCCAGCAGCCAAGTCATAGGATCTCTCTACGAGCAGTACTTC
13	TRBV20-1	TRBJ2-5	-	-	CSAASTGLETQYF	TGCAGTGCTGCATCGACAGGTTTAGAGACCCAGTACTTC
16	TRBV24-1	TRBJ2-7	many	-	CATSDPSGRGSYEQYF	TGTGCCACCAGTGACCCCAGCGGTAGGGGTTCCTACGAGCAGTACTTC
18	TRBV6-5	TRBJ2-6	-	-	CASSLHRGGGSGANVLTF	TGTGCCAGCAGTTTACACAGGGGCGGGGGCTCTGGGGCCAACGTCCTGACTTTC
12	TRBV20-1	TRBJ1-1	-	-	CSYHREVTEAFF	TGCAGTTATCACAGGGAGGTTACTGAAGCTTTCTTT
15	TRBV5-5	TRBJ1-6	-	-	CASSYGPRHDSPLHF	TGTGCCAGCAGCTACGGGCCCAGACATGATTCACCCCTCCACTTT
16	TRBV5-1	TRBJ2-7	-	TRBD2	CASSLGVASGSYEQYF	TGCGCCAGCAGCTTGGGTGTGGCTAGCGGTTCCTACGAGCAGTACTTC
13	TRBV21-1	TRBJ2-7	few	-	CASGGGISYEQYF	TGTGCCAGCGGCGGCGGGATCTCCTACGAGCAGTACTTC
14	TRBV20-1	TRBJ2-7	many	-	CSARVPGSDYKQYF	TGCAGTGCTAGAGTCCCCGGGAGCGATTATAAGCAGTACTTC
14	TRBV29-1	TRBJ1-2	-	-	CSVGDATGITGYTF	TGCAGCGTTGGGGACGCAACAGGAATTACCGGCTACACCTTC
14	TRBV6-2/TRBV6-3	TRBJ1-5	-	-	CASSFNRPPQPQHF	TGTGCCAGCAGTTTCAACAGGCCGCCTCAGCCCCAGCATTTT
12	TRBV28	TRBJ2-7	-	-	CASTGGTYEQYF	TGTGCCAGCACCGGCGGGACCTACGAGCAGTACTTC
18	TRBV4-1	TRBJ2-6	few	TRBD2	CASSQDVAGVGGANVLTF	TGCGCCAGCAGCCAAGATGTGGCGGGAGTGGGTGGGGCCAACGTCCTGACTTTC
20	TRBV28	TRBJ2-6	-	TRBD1	CASSSSPGQGVSSGANGLTF	TGTGCCAGCAGTTCATCGCCGGGACAGGGGGTCTCCTCTGGGGCCAACGGCCTGACTTTC
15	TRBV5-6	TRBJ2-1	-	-	CASSPKIRSYNEQFF	TGTGCCAGCAGCCCAAAAATTCGGTCCTACAATGAGCAGTTCTTC
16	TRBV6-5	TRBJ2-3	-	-	CASSYQRAMGTDTQYF	TGTGCCAGCAGTTACCAGCGAGCGATGGGCACAGATACGCAGTATTTT
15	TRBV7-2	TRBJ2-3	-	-	CASSTTRERADTQYF	TGTGCCAGCAGCACAACCCGGGAGAGGGCAGATACGCAGTATTTT
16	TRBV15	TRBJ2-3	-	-	CATSRDGGAPTETQYF	TGTGCCACCAGCAGAGATGGGGGGGCGCCCACAGAGACGCAGTATTTT
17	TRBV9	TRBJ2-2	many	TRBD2	CASSPRGLAANTGELFF	TGTGCCAGCAGCCCCCGAGGACTAGCGGCAAACACCGGGGAGCTGTTTTTT
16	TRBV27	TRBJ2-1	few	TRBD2	CASSLTSGRAINEQFF	TGTGCCAGCAGTTTGACTAGCGGGAGGGCCATCAATGAGCAGTTCTTC
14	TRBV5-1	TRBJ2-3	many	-	CASSPEGVADTQYF	TGCGCCAGCAGCCCGGAGGGGGTAGCAGATACGCAGTATTTT
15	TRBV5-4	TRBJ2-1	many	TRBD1	CASSPRDRAYNEQFF	TGTGCCAGCAGCCCCCGGGACAGGGCCTACAATGAGCAGTTCTTC
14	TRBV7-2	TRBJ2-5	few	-	CASSPTGTQETQYF	TGTGCCAGCAGCCCAACTGGGACCCAAGAGACCCAGTACTTC
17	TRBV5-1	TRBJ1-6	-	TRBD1	CASSLGTGGADNSPLHF	TGCGCCAGCAGCCTGGGAACAGGGGGCGCGGATAATTCACCCCTCCACTTT
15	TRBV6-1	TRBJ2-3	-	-	CASSPRAGAGRTQYF	TGTGCCAGCAGTCCCAGGGCGGGGGCGGGCCGTACGCAGTATTTT
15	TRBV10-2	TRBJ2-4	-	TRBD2	CASSERGLAKNIQYF	TGCGCCAGCAGTGAGCGCGGACTAGCAAAAAACATTCAGTACTTC
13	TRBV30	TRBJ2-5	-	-	CAWSVGFQETQYF	TGTGCCTGGAGTGTGGGATTCCAAGAGACCCAGTACTTC
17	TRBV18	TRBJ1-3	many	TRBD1	CASSPLTARTGRNTIYF	TGTGCCAGCTCACCACTAACCGCGCGGACAGGGAGAAACACCATATATTTT
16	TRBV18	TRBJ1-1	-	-	CASSQQGTSLNTEAFF	TGTGCCAGCTCACAGCAGGGGACCTCGTTGAACACTGAAGCTTTCTTT
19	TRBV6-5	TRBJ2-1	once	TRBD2	CASSYSSTSGISSYNDQFF	TGTGCCAGCAGTTACTCGTCGACTAGCGGGATTAGCTCCTACAATGATCAGTTCTTC
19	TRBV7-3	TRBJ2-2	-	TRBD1	CASSLSPHRTGPYTGELFF	TGTGCCAGCAGCCTTAGTCCCCACCGGACAGGGCCCTACACCGGGGAGCTGTTTTTT
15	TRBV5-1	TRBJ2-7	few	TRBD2	CASSLGLAANYEQYF	TGCGCCAGCAGCTTAGGACTAGCGGCAAACTACGAGCAGTACTTC
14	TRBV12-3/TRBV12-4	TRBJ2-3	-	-	CASSDRTPTDTQYF	TGTGCCAGCAGCGACAGGACCCCCACAGATACGCAGTATTTT